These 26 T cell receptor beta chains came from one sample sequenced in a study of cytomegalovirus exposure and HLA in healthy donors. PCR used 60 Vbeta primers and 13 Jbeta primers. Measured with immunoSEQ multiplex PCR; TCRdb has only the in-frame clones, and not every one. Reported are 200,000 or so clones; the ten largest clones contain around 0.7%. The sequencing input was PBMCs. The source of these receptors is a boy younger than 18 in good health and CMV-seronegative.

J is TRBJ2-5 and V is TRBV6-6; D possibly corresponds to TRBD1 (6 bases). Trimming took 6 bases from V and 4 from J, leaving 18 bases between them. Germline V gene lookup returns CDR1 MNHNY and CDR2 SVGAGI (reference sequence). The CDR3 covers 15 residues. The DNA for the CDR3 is TGTGCCAGCAGCCCTACGTTGGGGGCTGGAGAGACCCAGTACTTC. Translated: CASSPTLGAGETQYF.

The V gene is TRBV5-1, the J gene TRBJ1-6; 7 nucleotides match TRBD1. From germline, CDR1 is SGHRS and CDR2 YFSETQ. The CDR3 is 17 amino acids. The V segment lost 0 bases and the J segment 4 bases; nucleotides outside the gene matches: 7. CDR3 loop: CASSLGAGGDYNSPLHF. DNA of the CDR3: TGCGCCAGCAGCTTGGGGGCAGGGGGTGATTATAATTCACCCCTCCACTTT. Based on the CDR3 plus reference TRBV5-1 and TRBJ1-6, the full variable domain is KAGVTQTPRYLIKTRGQQVTLSCSPISGHRSVSWYQQTPGQGLQFLFEYFSETQRNKGNFPGRFSGRQFSNSRSEMNVSTLELGDSALYLCASSLGAGGDYNSPLHFGNGTRLTVT.

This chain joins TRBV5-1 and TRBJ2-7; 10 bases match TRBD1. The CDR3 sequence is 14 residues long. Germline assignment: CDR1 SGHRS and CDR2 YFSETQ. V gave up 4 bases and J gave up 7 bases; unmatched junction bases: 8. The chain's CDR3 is CASSTQPGQGEQYF. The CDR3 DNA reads TGCGCCAGCAGCACGCAACCGGGACAGGGGGAGCAGTACTTC.

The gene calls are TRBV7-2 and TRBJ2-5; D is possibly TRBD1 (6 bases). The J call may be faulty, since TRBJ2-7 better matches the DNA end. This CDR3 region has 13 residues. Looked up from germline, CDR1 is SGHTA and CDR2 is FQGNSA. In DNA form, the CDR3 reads TGTGCCAGCAGCCCGGACAGTAGATACGAGCAGTACTTC. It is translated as CASSPDSRYEQYF.

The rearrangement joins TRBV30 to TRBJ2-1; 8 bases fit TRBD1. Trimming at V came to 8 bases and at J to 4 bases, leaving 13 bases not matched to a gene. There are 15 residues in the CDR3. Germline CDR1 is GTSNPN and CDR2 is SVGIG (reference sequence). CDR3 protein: CATSSRGLGYNEQFF. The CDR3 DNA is TGTGCCACCTCATCCAGGGGGCTAGGATACAATGAGCAGTTCTTC.

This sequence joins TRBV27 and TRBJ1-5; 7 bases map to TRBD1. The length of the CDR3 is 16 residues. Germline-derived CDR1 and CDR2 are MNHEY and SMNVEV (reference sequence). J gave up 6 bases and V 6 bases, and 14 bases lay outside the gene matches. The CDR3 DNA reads TGTGCCAGCAGGGACCGAAAAGGGGGCGAAGGTCAGCCCCAGCATTTT. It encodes CASRDRKGGEGQPQHF.

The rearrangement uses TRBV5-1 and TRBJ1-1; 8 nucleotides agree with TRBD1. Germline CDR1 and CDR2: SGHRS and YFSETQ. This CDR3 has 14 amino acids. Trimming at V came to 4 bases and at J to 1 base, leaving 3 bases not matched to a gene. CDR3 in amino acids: CASSGQGPNTEAFF. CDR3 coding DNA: TGCGCCAGCAGCGGACAGGGCCCGAACACTGAAGCTTTCTTT.

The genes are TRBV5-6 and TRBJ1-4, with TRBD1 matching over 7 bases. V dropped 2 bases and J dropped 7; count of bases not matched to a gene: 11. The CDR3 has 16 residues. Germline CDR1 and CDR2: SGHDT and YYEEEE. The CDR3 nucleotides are TGTGCCAGCAGCTTACAGGGGACCCCCCTAGGTGAAAAACTGTTTTTT. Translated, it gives CASSLQGTPLGEKLFF.

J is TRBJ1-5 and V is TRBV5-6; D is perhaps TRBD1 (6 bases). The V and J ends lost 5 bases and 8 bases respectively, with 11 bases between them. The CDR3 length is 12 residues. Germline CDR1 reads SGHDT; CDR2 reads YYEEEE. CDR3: CASSLGQKPQHF. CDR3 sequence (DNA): TGTGCCAGCAGTCTTGGACAGAAGCCCCAGCATTTT.

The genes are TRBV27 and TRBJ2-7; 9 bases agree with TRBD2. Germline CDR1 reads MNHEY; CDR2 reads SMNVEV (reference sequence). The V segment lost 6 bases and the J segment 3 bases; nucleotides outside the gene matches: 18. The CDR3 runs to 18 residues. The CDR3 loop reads CASSPKYPGTSRYYEQYF. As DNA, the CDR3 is TGTGCCAGCAGCCCAAAATATCCCGGGACTAGCAGATACTACGAGCAGTACTTC.

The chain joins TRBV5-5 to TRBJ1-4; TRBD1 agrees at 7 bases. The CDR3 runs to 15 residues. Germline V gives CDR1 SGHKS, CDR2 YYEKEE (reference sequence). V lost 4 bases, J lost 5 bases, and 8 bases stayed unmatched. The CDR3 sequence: CASSERDSRNEKLFF. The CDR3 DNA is TGTGCCAGCAGCGAACGGGACAGCCGGAATGAAAAACTGTTTTTT.

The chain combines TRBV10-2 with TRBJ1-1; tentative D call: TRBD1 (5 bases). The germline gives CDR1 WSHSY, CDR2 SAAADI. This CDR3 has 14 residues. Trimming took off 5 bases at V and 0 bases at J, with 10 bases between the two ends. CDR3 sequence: CASSFPTVNTEAFF. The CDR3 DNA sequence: TGCGCCAGCAGTTTCCCGACAGTGAACACTGAAGCTTTCTTT.

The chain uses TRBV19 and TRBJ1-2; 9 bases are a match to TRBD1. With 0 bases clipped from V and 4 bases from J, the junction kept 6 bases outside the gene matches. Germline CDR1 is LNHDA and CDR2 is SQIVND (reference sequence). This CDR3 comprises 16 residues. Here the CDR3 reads CASSIEPGQGPYGYTF. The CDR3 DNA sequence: TGTGCCAGTAGTATAGAACCGGGACAGGGACCCTATGGCTACACCTTC.

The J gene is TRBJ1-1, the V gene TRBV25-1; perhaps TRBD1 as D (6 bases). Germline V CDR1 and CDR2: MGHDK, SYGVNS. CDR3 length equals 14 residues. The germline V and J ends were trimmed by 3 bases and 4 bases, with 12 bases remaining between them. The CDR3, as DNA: TGTGCCAGCAGTGACCCCAGGGGCAGCACTGAAGCTTTCTTT. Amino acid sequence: CASSDPRGSTEAFF. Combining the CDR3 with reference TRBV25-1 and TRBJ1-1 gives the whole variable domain EADIYQTPRYLVIGTGKKITLECSQTMGHDKMYWYQQDPGMELHLIHYSYGVNSTEKGDLSSESTVSRIRTEHFPLTLESARPSHTSQYLCASSDPRGSTEAFFGQGTRLTVV.

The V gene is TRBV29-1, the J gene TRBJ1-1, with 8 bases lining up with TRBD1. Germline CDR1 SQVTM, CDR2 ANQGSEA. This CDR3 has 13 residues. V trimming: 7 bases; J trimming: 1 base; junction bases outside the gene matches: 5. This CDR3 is CSGTGSKNTEAFF. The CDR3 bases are TGCAGCGGGACAGGGAGTAAGAACACTGAAGCTTTCTTT.

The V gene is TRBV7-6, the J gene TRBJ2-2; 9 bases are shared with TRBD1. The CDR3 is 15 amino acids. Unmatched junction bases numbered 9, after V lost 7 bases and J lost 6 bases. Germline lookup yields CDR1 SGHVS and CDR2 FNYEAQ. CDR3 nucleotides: TGTGCCAGCAAACGGCCGGGACAGGGCCCCGGGGAGCTGTTTTTT. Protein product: CASKRPGQGPGELFF.

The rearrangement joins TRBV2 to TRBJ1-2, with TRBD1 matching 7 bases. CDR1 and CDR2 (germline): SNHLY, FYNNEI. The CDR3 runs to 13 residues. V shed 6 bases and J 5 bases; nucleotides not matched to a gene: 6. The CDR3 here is CASREGQLYGYTF. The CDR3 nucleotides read TGTGCCAGCAGGGAGGGACAGCTATATGGCTACACCTTC. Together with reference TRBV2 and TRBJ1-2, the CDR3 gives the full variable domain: EPEVTQTPSHQVTQMGQEVILRCVPISNHLYFYWYRQILGQKVEFLVSFYNNEISEKSEIFDDQFSVERPDGSNFTLKIRSTKLEDSAMYFCASREGQLYGYTFGSGTRLTVV.

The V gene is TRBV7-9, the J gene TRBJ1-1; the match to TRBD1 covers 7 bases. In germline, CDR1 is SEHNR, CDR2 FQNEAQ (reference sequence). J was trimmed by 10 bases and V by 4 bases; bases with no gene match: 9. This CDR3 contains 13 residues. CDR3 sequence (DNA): TGTGCCAGCAGCTCCTCCCTGGGGACAGTAGCTTTCTTT. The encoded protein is CASSSSLGTVAFF. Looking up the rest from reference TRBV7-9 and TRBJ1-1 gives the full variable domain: DTGVSQNPRHKITKRGQNVTFRCDPISEHNRLYWYRQTLGQGPEFLTYFQNEAQLEKSRLLSDRFSAERPKGSFSTLEIQRTEQGDSAMYLCASSSSLGTVAFFGQGTRLTVV.

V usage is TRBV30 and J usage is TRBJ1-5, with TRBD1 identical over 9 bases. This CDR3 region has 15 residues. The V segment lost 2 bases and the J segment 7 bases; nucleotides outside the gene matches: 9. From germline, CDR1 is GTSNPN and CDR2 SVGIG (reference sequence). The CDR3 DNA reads TGTGCCTGGAGTCTCCCCGGGACAGGGAAACAGCCCCAGCATTTT. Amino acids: CAWSLPGTGKQPQHF.

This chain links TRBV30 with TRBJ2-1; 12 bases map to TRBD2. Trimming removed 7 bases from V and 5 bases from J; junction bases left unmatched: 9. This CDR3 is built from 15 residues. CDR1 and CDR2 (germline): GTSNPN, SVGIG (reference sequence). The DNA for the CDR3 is TGTGCCTCCTGGAGGACTAGCGGGGCCAACAATGAGCAGTTCTTC. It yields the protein CASWRTSGANNEQFF.

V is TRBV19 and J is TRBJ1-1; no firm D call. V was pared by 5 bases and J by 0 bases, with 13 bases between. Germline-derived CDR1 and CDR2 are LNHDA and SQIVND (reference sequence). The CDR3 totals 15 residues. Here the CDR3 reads CASSSLEGMNTEAFF. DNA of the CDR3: TGTGCCAGTAGTTCCCTCGAGGGCATGAACACTGAAGCTTTCTTT.

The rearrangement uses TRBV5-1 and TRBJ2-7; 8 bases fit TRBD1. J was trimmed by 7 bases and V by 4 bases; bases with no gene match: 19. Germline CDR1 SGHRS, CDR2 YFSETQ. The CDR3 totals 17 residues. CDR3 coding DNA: TGCGCCAGCAGCAGAGCTCTAACCAGGGGGCAATCGGGAGAGCAGTACTTC. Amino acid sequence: CASSRALTRGQSGEQYF.

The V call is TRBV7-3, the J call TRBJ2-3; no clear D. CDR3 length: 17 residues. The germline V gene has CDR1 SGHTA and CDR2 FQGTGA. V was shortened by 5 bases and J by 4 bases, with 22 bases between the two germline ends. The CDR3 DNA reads TGTGCCAGCAGCCCACCACCCGGGTCACCGAACGCAGATACGCAGTATTTT. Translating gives CASSPPPGSPNADTQYF.

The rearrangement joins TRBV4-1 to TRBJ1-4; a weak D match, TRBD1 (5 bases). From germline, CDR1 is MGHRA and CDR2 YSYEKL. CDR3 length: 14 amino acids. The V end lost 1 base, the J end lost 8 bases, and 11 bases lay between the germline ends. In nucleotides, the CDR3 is TGCGCCAGCAGCCAAGCCGGGGCGGGGGAAAAACTGTTTTTT. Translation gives CASSQAGAGEKLFF.

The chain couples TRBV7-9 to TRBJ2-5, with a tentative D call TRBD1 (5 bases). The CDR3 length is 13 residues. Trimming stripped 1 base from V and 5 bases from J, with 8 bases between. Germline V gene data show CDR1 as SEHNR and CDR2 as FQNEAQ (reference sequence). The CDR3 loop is CASSLGAGETQYF. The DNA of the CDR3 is TGTGCCAGCAGCTTAGGGGCAGGGGAGACCCAGTACTTC.

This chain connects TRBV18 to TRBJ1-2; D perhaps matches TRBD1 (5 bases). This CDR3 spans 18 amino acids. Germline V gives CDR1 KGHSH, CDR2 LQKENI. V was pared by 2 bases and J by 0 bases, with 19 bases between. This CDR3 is CASSPNSLAGDTNYGYTF. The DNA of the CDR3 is TGTGCCAGCTCACCAAATAGCTTGGCGGGGGATACTAACTATGGCTACACCTTC.